This T cell receptor beta chain was documented in a study of T cell clonality in common variable immunodeficiency. Study results and limitations: In common variable immunodeficiency, TCR beta chains reportedly carried fewer deletions and N-nucleotide insertions. CVID subjects shared fewer TCRbeta clones than healthy controls did.

Details on this clone: What it recognizes is unknown.

Reduced serum IgG, IgA and/or IgM plus specific antibody deficiency defined CVID. The CVID group had about 14 females and around 29 males, mean age roughly 40. CVID subjects had received replacement immunoglobulin for at least one year. Only in-frame clones appear in the TCRdb table, and some are missing; sequencing was by immunoSEQ multiplex PCR. This sample comprises almost 20,000 clones, none seen once only. Sequencing used peripheral blood mononuclear cells. The source is a human donor with common variable immunodeficiency.

CDR3 amino acids: CASSYSRQGVTNQPQHF. CDR3 DNA, as far as it was read: TGTGCCAGCAGTTACTCGCGGCAGGGGGTCACCAATCAGCCC. The V gene is TRBV6-2 or TRBV6-3, the J gene TRBJ1-5, with 7 bases that match TRBD1. The CDR3 is cut off 3 residues early in the read; its end comes from the germline J gene. The junction had 8 bases not matched to a gene; V was cut back by 0 bases and J by 3 bases. Germline V CDR1 and CDR2: MNHEY, SVGEGT. The CDR3 contains 17 residues.